The clone carrying this T cell receptor beta chain has a count of ten or more. Deletions cut 5 bases from V and 8 bases from J, with 7 bases between. The CDR3 has 11 amino acids. Germline V CDR1 and CDR2: SGHTA, FQGNSA. TCRdb reprocessed the 5' RACE reads with MiXCR, giving one entry per CDR3 protein. The repertoire holds about 80,000 distinct CDR3 sequences, with over 4% as singletons. This specimen belongs to a study of early T cells in non-severe SARS-CoV-2 infection. This receptor was taken from an adult who was a healthcare worker with PCR-confirmed SARS-CoV-2 infection or an uninfected control (not recorded which). This specimen was whole blood, taken at baseline. The chain is built from TRBV7-2 and TRBJ2-1; no reliable D call. CDR3 sequence: CASSLDHEQFF. DNA of the CDR3: TGTGCCAGCAGCCTGGACCATGAGCAGTTCTTC. Based on the CDR3 plus reference TRBV7-2 and TRBJ2-1, the full variable domain is GAGVSQSPSNKVTEKGKDVELRCDPISGHTALYWYRQSLGQGLEFLIYFQGNSAPDKSGLPSDRFSAERTGGSVSTLTIQRTQQEDSAVYLCASSLDHEQFFGPGTRLTVL.